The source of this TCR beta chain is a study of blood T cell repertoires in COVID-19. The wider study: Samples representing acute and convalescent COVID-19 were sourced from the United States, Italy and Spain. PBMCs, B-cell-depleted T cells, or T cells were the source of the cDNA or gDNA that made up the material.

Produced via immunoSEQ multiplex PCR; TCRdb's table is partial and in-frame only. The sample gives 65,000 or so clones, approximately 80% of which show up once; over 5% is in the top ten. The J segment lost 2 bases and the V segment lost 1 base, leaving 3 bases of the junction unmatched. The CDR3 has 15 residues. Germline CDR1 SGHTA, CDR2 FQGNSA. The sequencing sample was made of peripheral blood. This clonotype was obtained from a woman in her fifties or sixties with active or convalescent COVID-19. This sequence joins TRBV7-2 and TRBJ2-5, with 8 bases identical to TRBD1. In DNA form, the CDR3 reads TGTGCCAGCAGCTTAGACAGGGGGAAACAAGAGACCCAGTACTTC. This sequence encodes CASSLDRGKQETQYF.